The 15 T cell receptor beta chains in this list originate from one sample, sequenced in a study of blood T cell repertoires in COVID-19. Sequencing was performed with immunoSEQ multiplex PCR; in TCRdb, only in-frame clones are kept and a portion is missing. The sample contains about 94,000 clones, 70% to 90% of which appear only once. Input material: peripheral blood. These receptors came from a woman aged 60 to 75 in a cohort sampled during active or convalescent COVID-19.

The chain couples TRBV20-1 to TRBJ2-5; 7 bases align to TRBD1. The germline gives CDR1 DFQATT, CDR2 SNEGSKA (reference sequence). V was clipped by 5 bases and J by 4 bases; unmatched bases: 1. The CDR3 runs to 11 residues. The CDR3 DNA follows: TGCAGTGCTCACAGGGGAGAGACCCAGTACTTC. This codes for CSAHRGETQYF.

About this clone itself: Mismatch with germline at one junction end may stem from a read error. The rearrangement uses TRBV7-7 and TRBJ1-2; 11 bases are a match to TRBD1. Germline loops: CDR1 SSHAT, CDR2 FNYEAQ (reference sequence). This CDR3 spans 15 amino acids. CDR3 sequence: CASSPWTGGNYGYTF. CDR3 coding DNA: TGTGCTAGCAGCCCCTGGACAGGGGGCAACTATGGCTACACCTTC.

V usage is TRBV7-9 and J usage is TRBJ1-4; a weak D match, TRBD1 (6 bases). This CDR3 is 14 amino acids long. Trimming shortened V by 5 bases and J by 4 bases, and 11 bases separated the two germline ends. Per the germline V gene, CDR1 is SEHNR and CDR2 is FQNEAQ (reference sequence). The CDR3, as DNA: TGTGCCAGCAGCCTGACAGGAATTAATGAAAAACTGTTTTTT. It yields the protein CASSLTGINEKLFF.

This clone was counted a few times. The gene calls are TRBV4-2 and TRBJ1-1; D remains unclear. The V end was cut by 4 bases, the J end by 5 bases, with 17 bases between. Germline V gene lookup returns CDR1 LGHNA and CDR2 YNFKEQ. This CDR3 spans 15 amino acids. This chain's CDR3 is CASSRNRERGTEAFF. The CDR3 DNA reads TGTGCCAGCAGCCGGAACCGGGAGCGCGGGACTGAAGCTTTCTTT.

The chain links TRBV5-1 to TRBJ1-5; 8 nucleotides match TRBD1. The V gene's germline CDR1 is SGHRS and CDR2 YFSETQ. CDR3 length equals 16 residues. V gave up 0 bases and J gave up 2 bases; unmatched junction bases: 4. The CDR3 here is CASSLGETGGNQPQHF. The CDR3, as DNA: TGCGCCAGCAGCTTGGGCGAGACAGGGGGCAATCAGCCCCAGCATTTT.

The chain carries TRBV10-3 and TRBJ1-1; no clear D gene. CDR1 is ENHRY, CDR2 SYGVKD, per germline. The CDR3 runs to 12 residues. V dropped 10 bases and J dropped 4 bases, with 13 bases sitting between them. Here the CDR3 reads CASLDRGTEAFF. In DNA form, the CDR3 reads TGTGCCAGCCTAGACCGGGGCACTGAAGCTTTCTTT.

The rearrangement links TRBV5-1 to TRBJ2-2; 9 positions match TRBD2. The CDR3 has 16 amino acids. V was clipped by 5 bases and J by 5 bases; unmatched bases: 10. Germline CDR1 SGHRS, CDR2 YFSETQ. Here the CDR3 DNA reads TGCGCCAGCAGTCCCTTAGCGGGAGATGGGACCGGGGAGCTGTTTTTT. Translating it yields CASSPLAGDGTGELFF.

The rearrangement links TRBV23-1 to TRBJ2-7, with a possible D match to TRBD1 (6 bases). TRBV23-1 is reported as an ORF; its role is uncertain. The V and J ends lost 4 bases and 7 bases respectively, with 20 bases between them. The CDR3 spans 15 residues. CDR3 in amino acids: CASSPRQEPSKEQYF. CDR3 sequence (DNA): TGCGCCAGCAGTCCCCGACAGGAACCTTCAAAAGAGCAGTACTTC.

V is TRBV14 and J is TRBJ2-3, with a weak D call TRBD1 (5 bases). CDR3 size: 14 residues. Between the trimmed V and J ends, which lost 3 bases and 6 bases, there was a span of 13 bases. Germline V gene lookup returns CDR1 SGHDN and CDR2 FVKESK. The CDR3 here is CASSQGQGLDTQYF. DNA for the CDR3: TGTGCCAGCAGCCAGGGTCAGGGTTTGGATACGCAGTATTTT. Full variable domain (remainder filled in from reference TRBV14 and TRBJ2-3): EAGVTQFPSHSVIEKGQTVTLRCDPISGHDNLYWYRRVMGKEIKFLLHFVKESKQDESGMPNNRFLAERTGGTYSTLKVQPAELEDSGVYFCASSQGQGLDTQYFGPGTRLTVL.

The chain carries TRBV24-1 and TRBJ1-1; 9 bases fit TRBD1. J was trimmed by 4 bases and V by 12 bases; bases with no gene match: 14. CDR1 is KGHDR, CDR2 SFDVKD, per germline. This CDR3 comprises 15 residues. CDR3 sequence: CASRPRDRVSTEAFF. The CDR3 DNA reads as TGTGCCTCCCGACCCCGGGACAGGGTAAGCACTGAAGCTTTCTTT.

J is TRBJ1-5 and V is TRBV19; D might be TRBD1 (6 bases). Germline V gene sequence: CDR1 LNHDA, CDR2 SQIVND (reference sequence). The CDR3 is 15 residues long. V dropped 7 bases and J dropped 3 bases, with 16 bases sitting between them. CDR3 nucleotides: TGTGCCAGTAACTCTCGCGGACAGTACAATCAGCCCCAGCATTTT. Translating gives CASNSRGQYNQPQHF.

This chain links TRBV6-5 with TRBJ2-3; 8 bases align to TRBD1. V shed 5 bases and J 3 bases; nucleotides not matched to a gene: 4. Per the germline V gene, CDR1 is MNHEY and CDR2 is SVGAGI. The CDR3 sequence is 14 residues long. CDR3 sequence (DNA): TGTGCCAGCAGTACGGACAGGGCAACAGATACGCAGTATTTT. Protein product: CASSTDRATDTQYF.

The CDR3 loop is CASSTSPGITEAFF. CDR3 coding DNA: TGTGCCAGCAGCACCTCTCCCGGGATCACTGAAGCTTTCTTT. This chain joins TRBV7-2 and TRBJ1-1; no clear D. Trimming stripped 5 bases from V and 4 bases from J, with 14 bases between. The germline CDR1 and CDR2 sequences are SGHTA and FQGNSA. The length of the CDR3 is 14 residues. Full variable domain (missing parts from reference TRBV7-2 and TRBJ1-1): GAGVSQSPSNKVTEKGKDVELRCDPISGHTALYWYRQSLGQGLEFLIYFQGNSAPDKSGLPSDRFSAERTGGSVSTLTIQRTQQEDSAVYLCASSTSPGITEAFFGQGTRLTVV.

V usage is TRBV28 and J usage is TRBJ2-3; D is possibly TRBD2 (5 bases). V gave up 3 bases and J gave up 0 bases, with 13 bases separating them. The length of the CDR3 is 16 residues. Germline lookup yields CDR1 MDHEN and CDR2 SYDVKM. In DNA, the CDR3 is TGTGCCAGCAGTTTTCGACGGCGGGCGAGCACAGATACGCAGTATTTT. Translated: CASSFRRRASTDTQYF.

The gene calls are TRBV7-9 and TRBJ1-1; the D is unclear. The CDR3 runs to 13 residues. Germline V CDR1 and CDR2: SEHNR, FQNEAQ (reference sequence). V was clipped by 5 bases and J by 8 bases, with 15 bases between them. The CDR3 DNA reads TGTGCCAGCAGCCTGGCGGGGTTTGAGGAAGCTTTCTTT. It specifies CASSLAGFEEAFF. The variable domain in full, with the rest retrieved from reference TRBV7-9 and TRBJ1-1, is DTGVSQNPRHKITKRGQNVTFRCDPISEHNRLYWYRQTLGQGPEFLTYFQNEAQLEKSRLLSDRFSAERPKGSFSTLEIQRTEQGDSAMYLCASSLAGFEEAFFGQGTRLTVV.